Reported below is one T cell receptor beta chain. This record belongs to a study of cytomegalovirus exposure and HLA in healthy donors. PCR employed 60 Vbeta and 13 Jbeta primers. Assay: immunoSEQ multiplex PCR; the TCRdb copy retains only in-frame clones and omits some. The table lists about 110,000 clones, around 70% of them singletons. Sequenced sample: PBMCs. This clonotype originated in a man in his forties in good health and CMV-seronegative.

The CDR3 DNA is TGTGCCAGCAGCTTGATCAGGGCCGACGAGCAGTACTTC. This gives the protein CASSLIRADEQYF. The chain uses TRBV5-8 and TRBJ2-7; perhaps TRBD1 as D (5 bases). V lost 1 base, J lost 5 bases, and 10 bases lay in between. The CDR3 covers 13 residues. The germline V gene has CDR1 SGHTS and CDR2 YDEGEE.